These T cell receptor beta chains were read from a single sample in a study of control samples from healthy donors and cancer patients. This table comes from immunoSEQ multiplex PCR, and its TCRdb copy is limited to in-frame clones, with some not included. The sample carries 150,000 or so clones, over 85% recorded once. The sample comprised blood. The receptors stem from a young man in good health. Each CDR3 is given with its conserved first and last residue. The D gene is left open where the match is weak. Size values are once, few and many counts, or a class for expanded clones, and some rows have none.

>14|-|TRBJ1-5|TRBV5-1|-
TGCGCCAGCAGCTTAGGACCGAACAATCAGCCCCAGCATTTT
CASSLGPNNQPQHF
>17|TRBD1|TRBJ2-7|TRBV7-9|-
TGTGCCAGCAGCTTAGTCCCAAGAAGGACAGGGGTCGACGAGCAGTACTTC
CASSLVPRRTGVDEQYF
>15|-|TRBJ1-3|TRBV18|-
TGTGCCAGCTCACCGGGACTCGGCTCTGGAAACACCATATATTTT
CASSPGLGSGNTIYF
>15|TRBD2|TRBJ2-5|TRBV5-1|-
TGCGCCAGCAGACTTCCTAGCGGGAGGGCAGGGACCCAGTACTTC
CASRLPSGRAGTQYF
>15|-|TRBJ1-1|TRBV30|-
TGTGCCTGGAGTGTAAGTCTACAGGCGAACACTGAAGCTTTCTTT
CAWSVSLQANTEAFF
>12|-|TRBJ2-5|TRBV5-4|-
TGTGCCAGCAGCTTACGGCGAGAGACCCAGTACTTC
CASSLRRETQYF
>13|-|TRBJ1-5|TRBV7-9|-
TGTGCCAGCAGCTTCGACAGCAATCAGCCCCAGCATTTT
CASSFDSNQPQHF
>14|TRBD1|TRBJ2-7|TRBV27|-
TGTGCCAGCAGTCCCCGGGGACAGGGCAACGAGCAGTACTTC
CASSPRGQGNEQYF
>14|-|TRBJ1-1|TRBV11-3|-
TGTGCCAGCAGCCCCAGTTCCATGAACACTGAAGCTTTCTTT
CASSPSSMNTEAFF
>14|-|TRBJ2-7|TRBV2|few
TGTGCCAGCACACTGGGGGCACCCACCTACGAGCAGTACTTC
CASTLGAPTYEQYF
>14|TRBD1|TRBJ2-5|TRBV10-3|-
TGTGCCACCGGGACAGGGCGGGGCCAAGAGACCCAGTACTTC
CATGTGRGQETQYF
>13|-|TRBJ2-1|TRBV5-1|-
TGCGCCAGCAGCATCCCAGGACGAGATGAGCAGTTCTTC
CASSIPGRDEQFF
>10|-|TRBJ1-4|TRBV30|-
TGTGCCTGGAGTGGCGAAAAACTGTTTTTT
CAWSGEKLFF
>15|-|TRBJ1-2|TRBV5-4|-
TGTGCCAGCAGCTTGGCCGGAACAGGGCGCGGGCGCTACACCTTC
CASSLAGTGRGRYTF
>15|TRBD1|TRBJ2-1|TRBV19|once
TGTGCCAGTACCCCTCAGACAGGGTCGAAAAATGAGCAGTTCTTC
CASTPQTGSKNEQFF